This TCR beta chain was found in a study of T cell responses to AZD1222 COVID-19 vaccine. The CDR3 has 15 amino acids. The V and J ends lost 2 bases and 4 bases, in that order; junction bases with no gene match: 6. Germline assignment: CDR1 SGHDN and CDR2 FVKESK. Whole-study findings and limits: Unmutated regions of variants are reportedly targeted by nearly half of spike-specific TCRs.

Clones were sequenced by immunoSEQ multiplex PCR, and TCRdb holds only the in-frame ones, with some missing. The sample holds nearly 90,000 clones, 80% to 90% seen once. Turning to this clone: Its antigen is as yet unknown.

The chain combines TRBV14 with TRBJ1-2, with 8 bases fitting TRBD1. The sequencing used peripheral blood, collected on day 0 of MenACWY control vaccination. This clonotype was obtained from an adult in good health. The CDR3: CASSQLGQGPYGYTF. Here the CDR3 DNA reads TGTGCCAGCAGCCAACTTGGACAGGGACCCTATGGCTACACCTTC.